Below, 18 T cell receptor beta chains from the same sample are listed, as sequenced in a study of T cells in Graves' hyperthyroidism and ophthalmopathy (dated by TCRdb to the late 2010s). The library was made by multiplex PCR. The listed sequencing device is Illumina HiSeq 2000. Amplification of TCR beta CDR3 regions was carried out from RNA transcripts. The first round of RT-PCR for the TCR CDR3 was performed with the HTBI primer set and the Qiagen OneStep RT-PCR kit. TCRdb reprocessed the public reads (quality trimming at Q25 with fastp, clone calling with MiXCR) and kept in-frame beta chains. Rows are unified per CDR3 protein, each entry keeping the most common DNA and genes. The sample has 450,000 to 600,000 distinct CDR3 sequences on record, just under 20% of them singletons. The ten largest clonotypes hold less than 55% of the sample. The specimen sequenced was blood. The receptors here all came from a man aged 35-49 years with Graves' ophthalmopathy.

V usage is TRBV27 and J usage is TRBJ1-5, with 7 bases that match TRBD1. The germline CDR1 and CDR2 sequences are MNHEY and SMNVEV (reference sequence). V was clipped by 8 bases and J by 2 bases; unmatched bases: 6. This CDR3 comprises 14 residues. The CDR3 reads CASGAGQGNQPQHF. The CDR3 bases are TGTGCCAGCGGCGCAGGACAGGGCAATCAGCCCCAGCATTTT.

The CDR3 loop is CASSYADTRNSYEQYF. In DNA, the CDR3 is TGTGCCAGCAGTTACGCTGATACTAGGAACTCCTACGAGCAGTACTTC. The chain recombines TRBV6-5 with TRBJ2-7, with a possible D match to TRBD2 (5 bases). CDR3 size: 16 residues. V was trimmed by 2 bases and J by 0 bases, leaving 14 bases between them. CDR1 is MNHEY and CDR2 is SVGAGI in the germline V gene.

V and J are TRBV3-1 and TRBJ1-2; D not resolved. From germline, CDR1 is LGHDT and CDR2 YNNKEL (reference sequence). V lost 1 base, J lost 1 base, and 25 bases lay in between. The CDR3 has 20 residues. In nucleotides, the CDR3 is TGTGCCAGCAGCCAAGCAGGTGTGGGCCCCCGTCGCGACCTTAACTATGGCTACACCTTC. It encodes CASSQAGVGPRRDLNYGYTF.

The CDR3: CASSPGQGGHRGIQYF. The CDR3 coding sequence is TGTGCCAGCTCACCGGGACAGGGGGGCCACCGGGGCATTCAGTACTTC. This chain links TRBV18 with TRBJ2-4, with 11 bases fitting TRBD1. Germline V gives CDR1 KGHSH, CDR2 LQKENI. V shed 3 bases, J shed 9 bases, and the junction held 10 bases outside the gene matches. The CDR3 spans 16 residues. Complete variable domain (other parts from reference TRBV18 and TRBJ2-4): NAGVMQNPRHLVRRRGQEARLRCSPMKGHSHVYWYRQLPEEGLKFMVYLQKENIIDESGMPKERFSAEFPKEGPSILRIQQVVRGDSAAYFCASSPGQGGHRGIQYFGAGTRLSVL.

There are many counts of this clonotype. The rearrangement links TRBV27 to TRBJ2-7; no clear D. V lost 3 bases and J 2 bases, leaving 8 bases between the germline ends. Per the germline V gene, CDR1 is MNHEY and CDR2 is SMNVEV (reference sequence). The length of the CDR3 is 13 residues. The CDR3 DNA follows: TGTGCCAGCAGTTTCCCACCGACCTACGAGCAGTACTTC. As protein: CASSFPPTYEQYF.

This clonotype has at least ten counts. The chain joins TRBV7-9 to TRBJ2-7, with TRBD1 matching over 9 bases. The CDR3 totals 16 residues. Germline trimming cut 4 bases from V and 4 bases from J; bases unmatched to any gene: 11. Germline-derived CDR1 and CDR2 are SEHNR and FQNEAQ (reference sequence). CDR3 sequence: CASSSASGTGWYEQYF. For the CDR3, the DNA is TGTGCCAGCAGCTCGGCATCCGGGACAGGGTGGTACGAGCAGTACTTC.

As for this clonotype: Mismatch with germline at one junction end may stem from a read error. The rearrangement links TRBV9 to TRBJ1-1, with D possibly being TRBD1 (5 bases). The CDR3 sequence is 13 residues long. Germline CDR1 and CDR2: SGDLS and YYNGEE. The CDR3 loop reads CANSVGRATEAFF. Written as DNA, the CDR3 is TGTGCCAACAGCGTTGGCAGGGCCACTGAAGCTTTCTTT.

This clonotype was counted many times. The V call is TRBV20-1, the J call TRBJ2-7, with 9 bases aligning to TRBD2. This CDR3 comprises 16 residues. Germline CDR1 and CDR2: DFQATT and SNEGSKA (reference sequence). V lost 1 base, J lost 4 bases, and 11 bases stayed unmatched. The CDR3 loop is CSARGQFSGSLYEQYF. The CDR3, as DNA: TGCAGTGCTAGAGGGCAATTTAGCGGGAGTTTGTACGAGCAGTACTTC.

This clonotype appeared a few times. V usage is TRBV7-3 and J usage is TRBJ1-6; D unresolved. Germline CDR1 SGHTA, CDR2 FQGTGA. V lost 5 bases and J lost 6, with 11 bases in between. The CDR3 is 14 residues long. The CDR3 reads CASSAGSPNSPLHF. The CDR3 nucleotides are TGTGCCAGCAGCGCAGGATCGCCTAATTCACCCCTCCACTTT.

This clonotype was picked up a small number of times. The chain couples TRBV4-1 to TRBJ2-7; 9 nucleotides align to TRBD2. The germline V gene has CDR1 MGHRA and CDR2 YSYEKL. This CDR3 has 17 amino acids. J was trimmed by 2 bases and V by 0 bases; bases with no gene match: 8. CDR3 DNA sequence: TGCGCCAGCAGCCAAGATGAGAGCGGGGGGATAACCTACGAGCAGTACTTC. Protein sequence: CASSQDESGGITYEQYF.

The V and J genes are TRBV12-3 or TRBV12-4 and TRBJ1-2; the D is unclear. This CDR3 has 14 amino acids. The ends were cut back, 6 bases at V and 7 bases at J, with 18 bases in the middle. Written as DNA, the CDR3 is TGTGCCAGCAGCCCTCTGACCCTAATGGGTGGCTACACCTTC. Protein sequence: CASSPLTLMGGYTF.

The chain employs TRBV12-3 or TRBV12-4 and TRBJ1-3, with a tentative D call TRBD1 (6 bases). The CDR3 contains 17 residues. With 5 bases removed from V and 8 bases from J, the gap between germline ends came to 25 bases. CDR3 region: CASSHTGTRKGRHTIYF. As DNA, the CDR3 is TGTGCCAGCAGTCACACCGGGACACGAAAGGGCCGACACACCATATATTTT.

In this sample, this clonotype turned up a few times. The rearrangement links TRBV2 to TRBJ2-7; no reliable D call. From germline, CDR1 is SNHLY and CDR2 FYNNEI. The ends were cut back, 4 bases at V and 3 bases at J, with 10 bases in the middle. The CDR3 runs 13 residues. The CDR3 DNA reads as TGTGCCAGCAGTGCATATAGGAACTACGAGCAGTACTTC. It is translated as CASSAYRNYEQYF.

V is TRBV7-9 and J is TRBJ2-6; 15 nucleotides match TRBD2. There are 18 residues in the CDR3. The junction had 5 bases not matched to a gene; V was cut back by 5 bases and J by 3 bases. Germline CDR1 reads SEHNR; CDR2 reads FQNEAQ (reference sequence). The CDR3 region is CASSPPGLAGGGANVLTF. DNA of the CDR3: TGTGCCAGCAGCCCTCCGGGACTAGCGGGGGGTGGGGCCAACGTCCTGACTTTC. Full variable domain (remainder filled in from reference TRBV7-9 and TRBJ2-6): DTGVSQNPRHKITKRGQNVTFRCDPISEHNRLYWYRQTLGQGPEFLTYFQNEAQLEKSRLLSDRFSAERPKGSFSTLEIQRTEQGDSAMYLCASSPPGLAGGGANVLTFGAGSRLTVL.

This sequence joins TRBV28 and TRBJ1-5; 9 bases map to TRBD1. Germline V CDR1 and CDR2: MDHEN, SYDVKM. The CDR3 has 16 amino acids. Unmatched junction bases numbered 4, after V lost 2 bases and J lost 2 bases. The CDR3 reads CASSLQQGAGNQPQHF. Here the CDR3 DNA reads TGTGCCAGCAGTTTACAACAGGGGGCAGGCAATCAGCCCCAGCATTTT.

This clonotype has more than one count but fewer than ten. The rearrangement links TRBV28 to TRBJ1-5; D uncertain. The V end was cut by 2 bases, the J end by 3 bases, with 14 bases between. The CDR3 covers 16 residues. CDR1 MDHEN and CDR2 SYDVKM come from the germline V gene. The CDR3 loop is CASSLTSTGDNQPQHF. In DNA form, the CDR3 reads TGTGCCAGCAGTTTAACCTCCACCGGGGACAATCAGCCCCAGCATTTT.

This clonotype was seen only a few times. The V gene is TRBV10-3, the J gene TRBJ2-5; D unresolved. V shed 0 bases and J shed 5 bases, with 4 bases lying between them. From germline, CDR1 is ENHRY and CDR2 SYGVKD. The CDR3 contains 12 residues. As DNA, the CDR3 is TGTGCCATCAGTGAGTCGGTGGAGACCCAGTACTTC. Its protein is CAISESVETQYF.

The CDR3 here is CASGFSGSRNEQFF. CDR3 sequence (DNA): TGTGCCAGCGGATTTAGCGGCTCGCGCAATGAGCAGTTCTTC. The rearrangement links TRBV7-9 to TRBJ2-1; D is perhaps TRBD2 (6 bases). From germline, CDR1 is SEHNR and CDR2 FQNEAQ (reference sequence). V shed 8 bases and J shed 6 bases, with 17 bases lying between them. CDR3 length equals 14 residues.